The sequence of this T cell receptor beta chain was determined in a study of beta chain features in type 1 diabetes. The sample holds a few counts of this clone. Sequencing targeted expressed TCRB transcripts, as all isolated RNA had been reverse transcribed. TCRdb keeps only in-frame clones here, not all; method: immunoSEQ multiplex PCR. The sample carries 200,000 to 250,000 clones, 9.6% recorded once. Germline CDR1 KGHSH, CDR2 LQKENI. V lost 1 base and J 2 bases, leaving 15 bases between the germline ends. There are 18 residues in the CDR3. The sequencing sample was made of naive CD4+ T cells from blood. The clonotype was recovered from a woman between 18 and 29 years old in good health. The chain is built from TRBV18 and TRBJ2-6, with D possibly matching TRBD1 (6 bases). CDR3 sequence reads: CASSPRRAGAAGANVLTF. For the CDR3, the DNA is TGTGCCAGCTCACCACGGCGGGCAGGGGCGGCTGGGGCCAACGTCCTGACTTTC.